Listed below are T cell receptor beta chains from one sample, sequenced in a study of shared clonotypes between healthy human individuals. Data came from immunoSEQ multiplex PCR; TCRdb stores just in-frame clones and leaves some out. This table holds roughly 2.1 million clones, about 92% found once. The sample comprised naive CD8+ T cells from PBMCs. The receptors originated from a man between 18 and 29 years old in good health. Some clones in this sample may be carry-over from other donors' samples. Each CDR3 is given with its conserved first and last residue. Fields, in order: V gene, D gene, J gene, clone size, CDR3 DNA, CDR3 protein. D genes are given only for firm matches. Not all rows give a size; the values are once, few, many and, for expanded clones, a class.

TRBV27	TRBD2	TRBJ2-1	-	TGTGCCAGCAGTTCAACCGGGACTAGCGGCGGGAATGAGCAGTTCTTC	CASSSTGTSGGNEQFF
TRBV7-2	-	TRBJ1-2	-	TGTGCCAGCAGCTTAAATGGGTGGACCTATGGCTACACCTTC	CASSLNGWTYGYTF
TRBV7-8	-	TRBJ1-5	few	TGTGCCAGCAGCTTTATTTCAGGTTGGTGTCGGGGTTGGTGCAATCAGCCCCAGCATTTT	CASSFISGWCRGWCNQPQHF
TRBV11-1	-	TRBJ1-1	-	TGTGCCAGCAGCTTAGGGGCAGCCCGTGAAGCTTTCTTT	CASSLGAAREAFF
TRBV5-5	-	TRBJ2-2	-	TGTGCCAGCAGCTTGTTGCGGACCGCGAACACCGGGGAGCTGTTTTTT	CASSLLRTANTGELFF
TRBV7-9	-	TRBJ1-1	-	TGTGCCAGCACTCCCGTGGGGAACACTGAAGCTTTCTTT	CASTPVGNTEAFF
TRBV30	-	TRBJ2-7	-	TGTGCCTGGAGTGCGGGATTTTACTACGAGCAGTACTTC	CAWSAGFYYEQYF
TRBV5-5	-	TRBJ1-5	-	TGTGCCAGCAGCTTGGTGAACAGGGATCAGCCCCAGCATTTT	CASSLVNRDQPQHF
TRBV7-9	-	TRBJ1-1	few	TGTGCCAGCAGCCAATGGACGGCACCTCAAGCTTTCTTT	CASSQWTAPQAFF
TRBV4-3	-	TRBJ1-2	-	TGCGCCAGCAGCCAAGATAGCCTCAGTTACTCCCTCTATGGCTACACCTTC	CASSQDSLSYSLYGYTF
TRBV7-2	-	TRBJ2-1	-	TGTGCCAGCAGCTTAAGGGTAGCTGGCGATGAGCAGTTCTTC	CASSLRVAGDEQFF
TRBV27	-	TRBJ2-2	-	TGTGCCAGCAGTCTAATGACAGGAACCGGGGAGCTGTTTTTT	CASSLMTGTGELFF
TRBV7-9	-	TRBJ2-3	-	TGTGCCAGCAGCCAACCCGGAGTGGATACGCAGTATTTT	CASSQPGVDTQYF
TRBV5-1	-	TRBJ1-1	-	TGCGCCAGCAGCTTGGCTAACGCCCTCACTGAAGCTTTCTTT	CASSLANALTEAFF
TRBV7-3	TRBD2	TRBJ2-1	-	TGTGCCAGCAGCACGACCGGGACTAGTCTCAATGAGCAGTTCTTC	CASSTTGTSLNEQFF
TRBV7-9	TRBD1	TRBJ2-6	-	TGTGCCAGCAGCTCGAGGGGGCGGACTGGGGCCAACGTCCTGACTTTC	CASSSRGRTGANVLTF
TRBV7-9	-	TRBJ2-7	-	TGTGCCAGCCGGGACGCCGGCTCCTACGAGCAGTACTTC	CASRDAGSYEQYF
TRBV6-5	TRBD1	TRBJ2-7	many	TGTGCCAGCAGTCTGGGACAGACCAGCTACGAGCAGTACTTC	CASSLGQTSYEQYF
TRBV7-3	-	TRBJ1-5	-	TGTGCCAGCAGCGGGGACCGATCTTCTCTTCGGCAGCCCCAGCATTTT	CASSGDRSSLRQPQHF
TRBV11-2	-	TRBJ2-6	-	TGTGCCAGCAGCCCAGTAGGGGGGGGCGACGGGGCCAACGTCCTGACTTTC	CASSPVGGGDGANVLTF
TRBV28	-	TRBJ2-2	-	TGTGCCAGCAGTTTATATGGGGGTTCAAACACCGGGGAGCTGTTTTTT	CASSLYGGSNTGELFF